Each of the 21 T cell receptor beta chains below was sequenced from the same sample in a study of blood T cell repertoires in COVID-19. Sequencing was performed with immunoSEQ multiplex PCR; in TCRdb, only in-frame clones are kept and a portion is missing. Of more than 300,000 clones listed, 70% to 90% are singletons. Sequenced input: PBMCs or T cells enriched from blood (not recorded which). The source of these receptors is a woman in her 30s who had recovered from COVID-19.

The chain joins TRBV4-1 to TRBJ2-7; D ambiguous. Germline assignment: CDR1 MGHRA and CDR2 YSYEKL. Trimming removed 0 bases from V and 3 bases from J, with 12 bases in between. The length of the CDR3 is 15 residues. The CDR3 is CASSQDLQPYYEQYF. For the CDR3, the DNA is TGCGCCAGCAGCCAAGATCTACAGCCTTACTACGAGCAGTACTTC.

The rearrangement links TRBV7-3 to TRBJ2-7; 9 nucleotides align to TRBD2. The germline V gene has CDR1 SGHTA and CDR2 FQGTGA. J was trimmed by 2 bases and V by 6 bases; bases with no gene match: 8. This CDR3 has 15 amino acids. For the CDR3, the DNA is TGTGCCAGCAGTCTCCCCAGCGGGGGGACCTACGAGCAGTACTTC. Encoded protein: CASSLPSGGTYEQYF.

The V call is TRBV5-6, the J call TRBJ1-3, with unresolved D. V shed 4 bases and J shed 0 bases, with 14 bases lying between them. CDR1 and CDR2 from the germline V gene are SGHDT and YYEEEE. This CDR3 has 16 residues. CDR3 protein: CASSTTWQDSGNTIYF. The CDR3 DNA reads TGTGCCAGCAGCACCACTTGGCAGGACTCTGGAAACACCATATATTTT.

CDR3 sequence: CASSISLGHYGYTF. The CDR3 DNA reads as TGTGCCAGCAGTATTAGTCTGGGCCACTATGGCTACACCTTC. The rearrangement uses TRBV6-4 and TRBJ1-2; no firm D call. In germline, CDR1 is MRHNA, CDR2 SNTAGT. Trimming shortened V by 5 bases and J by 3 bases, and 13 bases separated the two germline ends. The CDR3 spans 14 residues.

V usage is TRBV25-1 and J usage is TRBJ1-1; no reliable D call. Trimming cost V 4 bases and J 0 bases, with 12 bases left between them. Germline lookup yields CDR1 MGHDK and CDR2 SYGVNS. The CDR3 covers 15 residues. The CDR3 nucleotides are TGTGCCAGCAGTGCCGTACGAGGGCTGAACACTGAAGCTTTCTTT. It codes for CASSAVRGLNTEAFF.

This clone was seen just once. This chain joins TRBV30 and TRBJ1-4, with D possibly matching TRBD1 (6 bases). Germline CDR1 is GTSNPN and CDR2 is SVGIG (reference sequence). Deletions cut 0 bases from V and 7 bases from J, with 15 bases between. This CDR3 is 15 amino acids long. CDR3 amino acids: CAWSVSGIGGEKLFF. The CDR3 coding sequence is TGTGCCTGGAGTGTATCCGGGATAGGGGGTGAAAAACTGTTTTTT. Looking up the rest from reference TRBV30 and TRBJ1-4 gives the full variable domain: SQTIHQWPATLVQPVGSPLSLECTVEGTSNPNLYWYRQAAGRGLQLLFYSVGIGQISSEVPQNLSASRPQDRQFILSSKKLLLSDSGFYLCAWSVSGIGGEKLFFGSGTQLSVL.

This clone was recorded only once. The CDR3 region is CASSSPYRGKETQYF. CDR3 DNA: TGTGCCAGCAGTTCTCCTTACAGGGGAAAAGAGACCCAGTACTTC. This chain joins TRBV6-5 and TRBJ2-5; TRBD1 aligns across 7 bases. Germline CDR1 is MNHEY and CDR2 is SVGAGI. After removal of 4 bases from V and 3 bases from J, the junction contained 8 bases not matched to a gene. The CDR3 is made up of 15 amino acids.

The DNA of the CDR3 is TGTGCCAGCTCTCGGCAGGGGGCAGGTGGAAACACCATATATTTT. Amino acids: CASSRQGAGGNTIYF. The genes are TRBV18 and TRBJ1-3; 8 bases are a match to TRBD1. The CDR3 has 15 amino acids. Germline-derived CDR1 and CDR2 are KGHSH and LQKENI. V shed 6 bases, J shed 3 bases, and the junction held 7 bases outside the gene matches.

CDR3: CASSFQGLRDYGYTF. The CDR3 DNA reads TGTGCCAGTAGTTTTCAGGGCCTTAGAGACTATGGCTACACCTTC. This sequence joins TRBV19 and TRBJ1-2, with a possible D match to TRBD1 (5 bases). Germline CDR1 LNHDA, CDR2 SQIVND (reference sequence). This CDR3 has 15 amino acids. Deletions cut 5 bases from V and 3 bases from J, with 16 bases between. The full variable domain, in which reference TRBV19 and TRBJ1-2 provide the parts outside the CDR3, is DGGITQSPKYLFRKEGQNVTLSCEQNLNHDAMYWYRQDPGQGLRLIYYSQIVNDFQKGDIAEGYSVSREKKESFPLTVTSAQKNPTAFYLCASSFQGLRDYGYTFGSGTRLTVV.

This clone was detected many times. This chain connects TRBV5-8 to TRBJ1-6, with unresolved D. CDR3 length: 14 amino acids. Germline V CDR1 and CDR2: SGHTS, YDEGEE. Trimming removed 2 bases from V and 7 bases from J, with 10 bases in between. The CDR3 region is CASSFKPINSPLHF. The CDR3 DNA reads TGTGCCAGCAGCTTTAAGCCCATCAATTCACCCCTCCACTTT.

The chain combines TRBV6-5 with TRBJ1-5; no reliable D call. Germline V CDR1 and CDR2: MNHEY, SVGAGI. Trimming cost V 6 bases and J 0 bases, with 9 bases left between them. The CDR3 runs to 14 residues. CDR3 residues: CASRPADSNQPQHF. For the CDR3, the DNA is TGTGCCAGCAGACCCGCAGATAGCAATCAGCCCCAGCATTTT.

V usage is TRBV2 and J usage is TRBJ1-1; D is unclear. This CDR3 region has 13 residues. V shed 4 bases and J shed 0 bases, with 6 bases lying between them. Germline loops: CDR1 SNHLY, CDR2 FYNNEI. DNA of the CDR3: TGTGCCAGCAGTGCCCAGGTGAACACTGAAGCTTTCTTT. Encoded protein: CASSAQVNTEAFF.

The chain employs TRBV29-1 and TRBJ1-5; TRBD1 matches 7 bases. The V gene end was trimmed by 5 bases and the J gene end by 0 bases; junction bases not matched to a gene: 10. The CDR3 covers 16 residues. CDR1 SQVTM and CDR2 ANQGSEA come from the germline V gene. This CDR3 is CSVTQGSVGSNQPQHF. The CDR3 DNA is TGCAGCGTTACACAGGGGTCGGTAGGTAGCAATCAGCCCCAGCATTTT.

The chain is built from TRBV9 and TRBJ1-2, with a tentative D call TRBD1 (6 bases). The CDR3 loop spans 13 amino acids. Trimming took 3 bases from V and 8 from J, leaving 14 bases between them. Germline V gives CDR1 SGDLS, CDR2 YYNGEE. This CDR3 is CASSAQGARGYTF. CDR3 coding DNA: TGTGCCAGCAGCGCACAGGGAGCGCGAGGCTACACCTTC.

The chain is built from TRBV14 and TRBJ1-3; D is unresolved. The CDR3 has 11 residues. From germline, CDR1 is SGHDN and CDR2 FVKESK. V lost 3 bases and J 6 bases, leaving 3 bases between the germline ends. As DNA, the CDR3 is TGTGCCAGCAGCCATCAAAACACCATATATTTT. Protein sequence: CASSHQNTIYF. The full variable domain, rest sourced from reference TRBV14 and TRBJ1-3, is EAGVTQFPSHSVIEKGQTVTLRCDPISGHDNLYWYRRVMGKEIKFLLHFVKESKQDESGMPNNRFLAERTGGTYSTLKVQPAELEDSGVYFCASSHQNTIYFGEGSWLTVV.

The V and J genes are TRBV6-5 and TRBJ1-1; TRBD1 aligns across 8 bases. CDR3 length: 15 amino acids. CDR1 is MNHEY, CDR2 SVGAGI, per germline. J lost 7 bases, V lost 2 bases, and 9 bases had no gene match. CDR3 coding DNA: TGTGCCAGCAGTTACGAGAGGACAGGGTATCTTGAAGCTTTCTTT. This codes for CASSYERTGYLEAFF.

The CDR3 reads CASSWRGGSDTQYF. The CDR3 nucleotides are TGTGCCAGCAGCTGGCGCGGGGGCAGTGATACGCAGTATTTT. The V and J genes are TRBV7-9 and TRBJ2-3, with D maybe TRBD2 (7 bases). Germline assignment: CDR1 SEHNR and CDR2 FQNEAQ (reference sequence). The CDR3 covers 14 residues. V lost 4 bases and J lost 6, with 14 bases in between.

The V and J genes are TRBV2 and TRBJ2-7, with 8 positions matching TRBD2. In germline, CDR1 is SNHLY, CDR2 FYNNEI. The ends lost 2 bases at V and 1 base at J; junction bases unmatched: 19. The CDR3 extends over 20 amino acids. DNA for the CDR3: TGTGCCAGCAGTGAACCCGCGCTCGGTAGCGGGGACGAGGGATCCTACGAGCAGTACTTC. Translating gives CASSEPALGSGDEGSYEQYF.

This clone was counted a single time. This chain uses TRBV7-2 with TRBJ2-1; weak D call: TRBD1 (7 bases). Germline assignment: CDR1 SGHTA and CDR2 FQGNSA. The CDR3 sequence is 13 residues long. V was pared by 4 bases and J by 6 bases, with 10 bases between. This CDR3 reads CASSSQGGNEQFF. The DNA for the CDR3 is TGTGCCAGCAGCTCTCAGGGGGGCAATGAGCAGTTCTTC.

The chain carries TRBV9 and TRBJ2-1; a possible D gene is TRBD1 (6 bases). V lost 1 base and J lost 6, with 14 bases in between. CDR1 and CDR2 (germline): SGDLS, YYNGEE. The CDR3 length is 15 residues. The DNA for the CDR3 is TGTGCCAGCAGCGTACAGGGGCACTTTACCAATGAGCAGTTCTTC. Translated, it gives CASSVQGHFTNEQFF.

The chain employs TRBV24-1 and TRBJ1-5; D gene uncertain. Trimming took off 0 bases at V and 0 bases at J, with 14 bases between the two ends. The CDR3 sequence is 18 residues long. Germline CDR1 and CDR2: KGHDR and SFDVKD. This CDR3 is CATSDLQILAASNQPQHF. CDR3 DNA sequence: TGTGCCACCAGTGATTTGCAAATCTTGGCGGCTAGCAATCAGCCCCAGCATTTT.